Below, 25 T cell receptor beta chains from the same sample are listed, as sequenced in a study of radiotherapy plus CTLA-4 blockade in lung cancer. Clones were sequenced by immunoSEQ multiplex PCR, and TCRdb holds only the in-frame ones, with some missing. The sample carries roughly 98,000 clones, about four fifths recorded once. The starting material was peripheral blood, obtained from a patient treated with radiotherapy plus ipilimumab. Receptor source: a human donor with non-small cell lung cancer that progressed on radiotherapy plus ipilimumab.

The CDR3 bases are TGTGCCAGCAGCCCGGGGGCGGCGGGAGGGACGTCCTACAATGAGCAGTTCTTC. It is translated as CASSPGAAGGTSYNEQFF. This sequence joins TRBV9 and TRBJ2-1; 9 bases are a match to TRBD2. The CDR3 runs to 18 residues. The V gene's germline CDR1 is SGDLS and CDR2 YYNGEE. V was pared by 4 bases and J by 1 base, with 12 bases of the junction left unmatched.

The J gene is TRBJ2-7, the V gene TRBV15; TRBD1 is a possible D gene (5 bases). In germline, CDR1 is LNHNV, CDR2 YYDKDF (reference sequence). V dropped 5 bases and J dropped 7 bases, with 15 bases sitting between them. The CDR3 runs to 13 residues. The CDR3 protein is CATSVGQTREQYF. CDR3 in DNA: TGTGCCACCAGCGTCGGACAAACGAGGGAGCAGTACTTC.

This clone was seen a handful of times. CDR3 nucleotide sequence: TGTGCCATCAGTGTTGGTAATACCGGGCGAGAGACCCAGTACTTC. Its translation: CAISVGNTGRETQYF. The chain joins TRBV10-3 to TRBJ2-5; D gene unclear. The CDR3 loop spans 15 amino acids. V was cut by 4 bases and J by 4 bases, with 16 bases left in between. Germline-derived CDR1 and CDR2 are ENHRY and SYGVKD.

Here the CDR3 reads CASSWVIGFMFDGYTF. CDR3 nucleotide sequence: TGTGCCAGCAGCTGGGTAATCGGATTCATGTTCGATGGCTACACCTTC. This sequence joins TRBV5-8 and TRBJ1-2; D uncertain. From germline, CDR1 is SGHTS and CDR2 YDEGEE. V lost 3 bases and J lost 6, with 21 bases in between. The CDR3 runs 16 residues.

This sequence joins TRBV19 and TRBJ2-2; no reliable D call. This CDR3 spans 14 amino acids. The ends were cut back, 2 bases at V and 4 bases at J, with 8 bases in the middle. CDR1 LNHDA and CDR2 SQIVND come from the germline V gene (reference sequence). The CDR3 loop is CASSIPVSTGELFF. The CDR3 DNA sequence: TGTGCCAGTAGTATACCCGTTTCCACCGGGGAGCTGTTTTTT.

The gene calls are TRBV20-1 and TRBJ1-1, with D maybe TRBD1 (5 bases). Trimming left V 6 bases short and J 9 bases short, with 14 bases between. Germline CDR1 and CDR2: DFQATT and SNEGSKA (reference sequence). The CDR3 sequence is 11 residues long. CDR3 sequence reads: CSASAGGKAFF. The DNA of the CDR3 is TGCAGTGCCTCCGCTGGGGGTAAAGCTTTCTTT.

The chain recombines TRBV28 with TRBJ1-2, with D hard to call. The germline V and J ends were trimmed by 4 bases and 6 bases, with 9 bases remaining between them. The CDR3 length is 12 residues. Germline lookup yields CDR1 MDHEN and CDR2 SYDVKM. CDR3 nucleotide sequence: TGTGCCAGCAGTTCCGCGGTTCATGGCTACACCTTC. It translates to CASSSAVHGYTF.

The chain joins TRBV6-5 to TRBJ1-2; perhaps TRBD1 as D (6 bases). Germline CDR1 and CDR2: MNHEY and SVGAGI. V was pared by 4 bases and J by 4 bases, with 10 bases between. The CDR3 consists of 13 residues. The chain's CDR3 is CASSSNRVYGYTF. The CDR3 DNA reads TGTGCCAGCAGTTCAAACAGGGTCTATGGCTACACCTTC.

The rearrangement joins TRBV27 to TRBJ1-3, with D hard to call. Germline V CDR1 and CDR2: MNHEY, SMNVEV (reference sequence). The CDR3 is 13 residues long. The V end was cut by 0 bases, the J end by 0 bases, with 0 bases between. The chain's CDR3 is CASSLSSGNTIYF. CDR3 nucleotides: TGTGCCAGCAGTTTATCCTCTGGAAACACCATATATTTT.

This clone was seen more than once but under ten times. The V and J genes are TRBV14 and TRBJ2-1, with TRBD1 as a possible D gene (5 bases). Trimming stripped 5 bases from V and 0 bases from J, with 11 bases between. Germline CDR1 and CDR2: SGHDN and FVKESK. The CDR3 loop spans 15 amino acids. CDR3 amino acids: CASSRGRSSYNEQFF. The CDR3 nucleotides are TGTGCCAGCAGCAGGGGCCGAAGCTCCTACAATGAGCAGTTCTTC.

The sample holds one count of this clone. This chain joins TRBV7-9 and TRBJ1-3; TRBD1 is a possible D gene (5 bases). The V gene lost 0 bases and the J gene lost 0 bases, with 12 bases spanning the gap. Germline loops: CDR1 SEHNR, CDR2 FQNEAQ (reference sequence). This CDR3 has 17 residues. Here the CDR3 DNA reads TGTGCCAGCAGCTTAGCTTCTGGGGGGACCTCTGGAAACACCATATATTTT. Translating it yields CASSLASGGTSGNTIYF. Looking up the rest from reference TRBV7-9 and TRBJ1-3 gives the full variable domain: DTGVSQNPRHKITKRGQNVTFRCDPISEHNRLYWYRQTLGQGPEFLTYFQNEAQLEKSRLLSDRFSAERPKGSFSTLEIQRTEQGDSAMYLCASSLASGGTSGNTIYFGEGSWLTVV.

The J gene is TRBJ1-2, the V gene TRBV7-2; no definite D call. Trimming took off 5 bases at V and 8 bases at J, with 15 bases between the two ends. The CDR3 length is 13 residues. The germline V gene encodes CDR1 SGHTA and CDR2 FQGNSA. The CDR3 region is CASSPIFGLGYTF. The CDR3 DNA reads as TGTGCCAGCAGCCCTATCTTTGGGCTAGGCTACACCTTC.

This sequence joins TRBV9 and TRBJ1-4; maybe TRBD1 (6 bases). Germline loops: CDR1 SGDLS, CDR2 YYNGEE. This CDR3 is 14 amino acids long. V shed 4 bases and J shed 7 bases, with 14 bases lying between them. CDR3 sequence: CASSLGGVGEKLFF. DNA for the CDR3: TGTGCCAGCAGCCTTGGGGGCGTAGGTGAAAAACTGTTTTTT.

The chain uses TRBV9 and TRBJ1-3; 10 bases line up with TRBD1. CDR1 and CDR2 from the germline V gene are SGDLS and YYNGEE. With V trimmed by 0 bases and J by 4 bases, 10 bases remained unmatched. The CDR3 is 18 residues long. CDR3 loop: CASSVVAPGQGLGNTIYF. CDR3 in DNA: TGTGCCAGCAGCGTAGTAGCGCCGGGACAGGGGCTGGGAAACACCATATATTTT.

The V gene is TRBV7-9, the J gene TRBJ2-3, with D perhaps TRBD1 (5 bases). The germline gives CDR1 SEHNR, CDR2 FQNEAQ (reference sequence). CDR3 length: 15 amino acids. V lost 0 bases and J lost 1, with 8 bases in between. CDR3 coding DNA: TGTGCCAGCAGCTTAGCGTTAGGGGGCACAGATACGCAGTATTTT. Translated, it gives CASSLALGGTDTQYF.

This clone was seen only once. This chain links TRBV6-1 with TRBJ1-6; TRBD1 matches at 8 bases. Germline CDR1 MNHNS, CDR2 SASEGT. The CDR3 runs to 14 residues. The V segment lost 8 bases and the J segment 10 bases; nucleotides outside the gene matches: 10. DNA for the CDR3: TGTGCCAGCCGACCTGGACAGGGAGGATCACCCCTCCACTTT. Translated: CASRPGQGGSPLHF.

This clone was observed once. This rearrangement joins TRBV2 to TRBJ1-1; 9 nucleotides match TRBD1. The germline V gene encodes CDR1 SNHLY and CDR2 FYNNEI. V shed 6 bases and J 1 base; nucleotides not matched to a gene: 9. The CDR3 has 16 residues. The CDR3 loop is CASSPGTGSRNTEAFF. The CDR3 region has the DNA TGTGCCAGCAGCCCCGGGACAGGGAGTAGGAACACTGAAGCTTTCTTT.

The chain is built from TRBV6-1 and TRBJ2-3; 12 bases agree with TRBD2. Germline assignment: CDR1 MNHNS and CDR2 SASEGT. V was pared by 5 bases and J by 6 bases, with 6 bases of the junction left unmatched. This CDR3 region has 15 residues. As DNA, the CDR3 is TGTGCCAGCAGTAGGCTAGCGGGAGGGAAGGATACGCAGTATTTT. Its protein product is CASSRLAGGKDTQYF.

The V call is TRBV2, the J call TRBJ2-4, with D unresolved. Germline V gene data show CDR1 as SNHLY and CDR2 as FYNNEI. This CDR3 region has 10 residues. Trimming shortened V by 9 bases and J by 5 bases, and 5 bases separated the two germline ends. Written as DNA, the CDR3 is TGTGCCAGTAGAGAAAACATTCAGTACTTC. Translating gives CASRENIQYF.

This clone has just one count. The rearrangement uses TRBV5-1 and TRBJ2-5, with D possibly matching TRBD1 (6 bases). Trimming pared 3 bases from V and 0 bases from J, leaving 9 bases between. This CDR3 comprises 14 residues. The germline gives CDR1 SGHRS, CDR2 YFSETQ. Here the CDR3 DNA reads TGCGCCAGCAGCTCGGGGACACACCAAGAGACCCAGTACTTC. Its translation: CASSSGTHQETQYF. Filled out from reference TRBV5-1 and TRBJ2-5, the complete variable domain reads KAGVTQTPRYLIKTRGQQVTLSCSPISGHRSVSWYQQTPGQGLQFLFEYFSETQRNKGNFPGRFSGRQFSNSRSEMNVSTLELGDSALYLCASSSGTHQETQYFGPGTRLLVL.

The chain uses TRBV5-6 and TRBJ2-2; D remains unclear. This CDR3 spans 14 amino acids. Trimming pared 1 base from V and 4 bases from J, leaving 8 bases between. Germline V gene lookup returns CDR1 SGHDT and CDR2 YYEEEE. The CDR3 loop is CASSLPYSTGELFF. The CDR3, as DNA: TGTGCCAGCAGCTTGCCATACAGCACCGGGGAGCTGTTTTTT.

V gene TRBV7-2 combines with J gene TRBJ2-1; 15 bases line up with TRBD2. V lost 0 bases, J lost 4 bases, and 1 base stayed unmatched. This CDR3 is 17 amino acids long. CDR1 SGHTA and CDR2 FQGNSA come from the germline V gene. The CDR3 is CASSLAGLAGGYNEQFF. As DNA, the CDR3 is TGTGCCAGCAGCTTAGCAGGACTAGCGGGAGGGTACAATGAGCAGTTCTTC.

The CDR3 loop is CASSQQVGTGGELFF. The CDR3 nucleotides read TGCGCCAGCAGCCAGCAAGTTGGGACAGGCGGGGAGCTGTTTTTT. The J gene is TRBJ2-2, the V gene TRBV4-3; 8 positions agree with TRBD1. The CDR3 has 15 amino acids. Trimming cost V 3 bases and J 7 bases; bases outside gene matches: 7. Germline CDR1 LGHNA, CDR2 YSLEER.

The CDR3 sequence: CASSDISGSTDTQYF. Here the CDR3 DNA reads TGTGCCAGCAGTGATATTAGCGGGAGCACAGATACGCAGTATTTT. This rearrangement joins TRBV2 to TRBJ2-3; 7 bases are a match to TRBD2. From germline, CDR1 is SNHLY and CDR2 FYNNEI. The CDR3 has 15 residues. Trimming took 3 bases from V and 0 from J; bases not matched to a gene: 3. Based on the CDR3 plus reference TRBV2 and TRBJ2-3, the full variable domain is EPEVTQTPSHQVTQMGQEVILRCVPISNHLYFYWYRQILGQKVEFLVSFYNNEISEKSEIFDDQFSVERPDGSNFTLKIRSTKLEDSAMYFCASSDISGSTDTQYFGPGTRLTVL.

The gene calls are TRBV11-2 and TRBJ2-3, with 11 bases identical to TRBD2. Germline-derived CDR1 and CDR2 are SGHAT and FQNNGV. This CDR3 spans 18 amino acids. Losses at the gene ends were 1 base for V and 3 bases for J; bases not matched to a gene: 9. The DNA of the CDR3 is TGTGCCAGCAGCTTAGCCCGCCTAGCGGGAGGTTGGACAGATACGCAGTATTTT. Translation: CASSLARLAGGWTDTQYF.